The TCR beta chain described here comes from a study of somatic reversion in DOCK8 deficiency (dated by TCRdb to the early 2020s). In the study overall: The study compared T cell receptor beta repertoires of DOCK8-deficient patients, DOCK8-revertant patients and healthy volunteers. The DOCK8-deficient patients included in the study had been described in earlier reports. The ways in which somatic reversion of pathogenic DOCK8 variants alters lymphocyte differentiation and function in DOCK8 deficiency were investigated.

The healthy control blood was obtained from volunteer donors, who were supplied by blood services in Australia and France. Genomic DNA for TCR repertoire analysis was extracted from whole blood samples or from PBMCs. Overall study outcomes, separate from this receptor: Whether whole blood or PBMCs served as the source material for each individual sample was not specified in the methods.

This clonotype is large (0.1 to 1%) in terms of sample share. It has no known antigen specificity. Within one base of it there is no much larger clone, and no base qualities were kept. Library preparation was by multiplex PCR. TRB libraries were generated by one-step amplicon PCR from 100 ng genomic DNA using EuroClonality-NGS primers. TRB amplicons were sequenced on Illumina MiSeq instruments with 2 x 250 bp version 2 chemistry. Processing in the source paper ran as follows. IMGT/HighV-QUEST was the tool used for both primary TRB sequence analysis and V(D)J annotation. VDJtools was used to assess repertoire diversity and composition after nonfunctional clones were removed and samples were downsampled for comparisons between samples. In-frame beta chains were kept once TCRdb had trimmed the public reads at Q25 with fastp and called clones with MiXCR. Rows are combined by CDR3 protein, so each entry shows the most common genes and DNA. The V and J calls reflect TCRdb's pipeline rather than the authors' work. Within this sample are thousands of distinct CDR3 sequences, with 24% of them counted one time only. The ten largest clonotypes hold 8.5% to 10% of the sample.

The sequencing input was peripheral blood. The clonotype originates from a human donor in good health.

The DNA is as follows: TGTGCCAGCAGCTTCTTAAACACTGAAGCTTTCTTT. The resulting protein is CASSFLNTEAFF. The chain couples TRBV5-6 to TRBJ1-1; a confident D gene designation cannot be given. The junction carries 4 bases between V and J, which are trimmed by 2 bases and 2 bases respectively. The CDR3 sequence holds 12 residues, the cysteine and phenylalanine included. The entry retains the CDR3 DNA only, 36 bases that are in frame from base 1. The germline V gene provides CDR1 SGHDT and CDR2 YYEEEE.